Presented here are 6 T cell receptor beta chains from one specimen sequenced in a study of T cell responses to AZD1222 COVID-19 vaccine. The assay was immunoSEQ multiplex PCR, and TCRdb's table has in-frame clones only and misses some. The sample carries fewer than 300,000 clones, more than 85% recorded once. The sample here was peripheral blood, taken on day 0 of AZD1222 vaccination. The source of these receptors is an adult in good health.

The CDR3: CASSVEAGGTYGYTF. The CDR3, as DNA: TGTGCCAGCAGCGTAGAGGCAGGGGGGACCTATGGCTACACCTTC. The chain uses TRBV9 and TRBJ1-2; 7 bases line up with TRBD1. CDR3 length: 15 residues. Germline CDR1 SGDLS, CDR2 YYNGEE. After removal of 0 bases from V and 4 bases from J, the junction contained 6 bases not matched to a gene.

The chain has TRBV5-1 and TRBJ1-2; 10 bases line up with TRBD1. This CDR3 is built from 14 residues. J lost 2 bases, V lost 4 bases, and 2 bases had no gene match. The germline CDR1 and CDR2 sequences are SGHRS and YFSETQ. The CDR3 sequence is CASSPDRGNYGYTF. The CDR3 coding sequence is TGCGCCAGCAGCCCGGACAGGGGGAACTATGGCTACACCTTC.

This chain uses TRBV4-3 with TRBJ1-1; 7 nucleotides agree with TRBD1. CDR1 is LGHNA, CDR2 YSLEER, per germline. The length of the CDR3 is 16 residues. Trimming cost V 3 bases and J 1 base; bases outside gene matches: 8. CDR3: CASSHLAGTANTEAFF. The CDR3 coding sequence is TGCGCCAGCAGCCACCTAGCCGGGACAGCGAACACTGAAGCTTTCTTT.

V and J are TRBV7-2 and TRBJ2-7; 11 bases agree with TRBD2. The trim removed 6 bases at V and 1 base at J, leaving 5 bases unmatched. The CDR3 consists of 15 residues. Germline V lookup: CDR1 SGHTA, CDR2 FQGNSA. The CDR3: CASSFTSGGSYEQYF. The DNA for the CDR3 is TGTGCCAGCAGTTTTACTAGCGGGGGTTCCTACGAGCAGTACTTC.

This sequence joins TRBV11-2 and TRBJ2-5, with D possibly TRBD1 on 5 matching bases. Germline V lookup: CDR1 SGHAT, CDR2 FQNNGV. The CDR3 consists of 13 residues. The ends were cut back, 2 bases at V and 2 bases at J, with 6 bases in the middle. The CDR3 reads CASSLQGQETQYF. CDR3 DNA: TGTGCCAGCAGCTTACAGGGACAAGAGACCCAGTACTTC.

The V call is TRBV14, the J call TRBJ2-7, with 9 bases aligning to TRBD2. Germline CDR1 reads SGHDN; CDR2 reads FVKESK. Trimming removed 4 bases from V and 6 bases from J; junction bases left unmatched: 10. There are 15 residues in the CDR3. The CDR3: CASSLLAGVETEQYF. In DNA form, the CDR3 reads TGTGCCAGCAGCCTCTTAGCGGGGGTGGAGACCGAGCAGTACTTC.